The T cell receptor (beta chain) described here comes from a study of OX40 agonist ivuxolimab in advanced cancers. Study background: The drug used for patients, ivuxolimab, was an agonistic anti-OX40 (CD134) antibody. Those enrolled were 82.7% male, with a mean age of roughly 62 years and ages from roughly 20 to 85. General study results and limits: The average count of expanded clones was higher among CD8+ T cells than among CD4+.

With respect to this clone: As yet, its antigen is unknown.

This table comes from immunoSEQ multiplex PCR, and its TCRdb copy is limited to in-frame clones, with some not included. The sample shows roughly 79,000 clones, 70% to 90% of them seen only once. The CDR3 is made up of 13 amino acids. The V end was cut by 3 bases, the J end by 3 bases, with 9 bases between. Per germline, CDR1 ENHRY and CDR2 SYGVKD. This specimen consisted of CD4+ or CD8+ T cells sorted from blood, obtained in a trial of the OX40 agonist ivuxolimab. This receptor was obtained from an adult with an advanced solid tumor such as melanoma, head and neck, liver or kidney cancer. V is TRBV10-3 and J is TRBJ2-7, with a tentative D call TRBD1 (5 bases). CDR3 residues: CAISEFDSYEQYF. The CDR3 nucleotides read TGTGCCATCAGTGAATTCGACAGCTACGAGCAGTACTTC.